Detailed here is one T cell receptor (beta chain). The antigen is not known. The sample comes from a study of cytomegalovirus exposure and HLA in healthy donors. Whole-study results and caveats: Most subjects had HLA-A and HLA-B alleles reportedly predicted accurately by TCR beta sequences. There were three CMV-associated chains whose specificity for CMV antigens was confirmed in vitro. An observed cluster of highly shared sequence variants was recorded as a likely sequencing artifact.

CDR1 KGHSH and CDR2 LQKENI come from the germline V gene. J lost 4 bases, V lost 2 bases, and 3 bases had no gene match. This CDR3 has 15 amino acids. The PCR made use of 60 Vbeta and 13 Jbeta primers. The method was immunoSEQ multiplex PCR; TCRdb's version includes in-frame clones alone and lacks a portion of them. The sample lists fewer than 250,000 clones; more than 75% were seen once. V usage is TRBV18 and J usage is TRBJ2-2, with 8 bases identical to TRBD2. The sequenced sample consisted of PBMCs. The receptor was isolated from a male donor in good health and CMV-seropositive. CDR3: CASSPNGRATGELFF. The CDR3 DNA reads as TGTGCCAGCTCACCAAACGGGAGGGCCACCGGGGAGCTGTTTTTT.